The 26 T cell receptor beta chains reported below all come from one sample, sequenced in a study of neurological immune-mediated disorders (dated by TCRdb to the late 2010s). Library preparation used 5' RACE. TCRdb names Illumina HiSeq 2500 as the instrument used. The public reads were quality trimmed at Q25 with fastp and then assembled into clones with MiXCR by TCRdb, keeping productive beta chains. Rows with one shared CDR3 protein collapse into an entry with the most common genes and DNA. This sample holds around 70,000 distinct CDR3 sequences; roughly 4.8% were observed only once. About 2.2% of the sample comes from the top ten. The sample taken for sequencing was PBMCs. These receptors came from a woman between 65 and 79 years old with multiple sclerosis.

This clonotype has ten or more counts. V is TRBV18 and J is TRBJ1-1; D uncertain. CDR1 KGHSH and CDR2 LQKENI come from the germline V gene. The CDR3 is 14 amino acids. Deletions cut 0 bases from V and 1 base from J, with 6 bases between. The chain's CDR3 is CASSPPAPNTEAFF. The DNA of the CDR3 is TGTGCCAGCTCACCACCAGCCCCGAACACTGAAGCTTTCTTT.

This clonotype showed up many times. CDR3 residues: CASSPYLKPDTQYF. In DNA, the CDR3 is TGTGCCAGCAGCCCCTACCTCAAGCCAGATACGCAGTATTTT. The genes are TRBV7-2 and TRBJ2-3; no firm D call. Germline CDR1 and CDR2: SGHTA and FQGNSA. The CDR3 spans 14 residues. Between the trimmed V and J ends, which lost 5 bases and 4 bases, there was a span of 13 bases.

The chain is built from TRBV12-3 or TRBV12-4 and TRBJ1-6; TRBD1 aligns across 7 bases. CDR3 length: 13 amino acids. V lost 7 bases to trimming and J lost 10 bases; unmatched junction nucleotides: 7. The CDR3 bases are TGTGCCAGCAAGAGACAGGGCGGATCACCCCTCCACTTT. Protein sequence: CASKRQGGSPLHF.

This clonotype showed up many times. The chain is built from TRBV5-5 and TRBJ2-7; D is ambiguous. Germline values: CDR1 SGHKS, CDR2 YYEKEE (reference sequence). The CDR3 runs 15 residues. V dropped 0 bases and J dropped 2 bases, with 12 bases sitting between them. The CDR3 coding sequence is TGTGCCAGCAGCTTGGCCAATCATGGGGCCTACGAGCAGTACTTC. Translation: CASSLANHGAYEQYF.

This clonotype was seen at least ten times. V gene TRBV7-2 combines with J gene TRBJ2-1; D could derive from TRBD1 or TRBD2 (5 bases each). Germline V CDR1 and CDR2: SGHTA, FQGNSA. The CDR3 is 14 residues long. V dropped 3 bases and J dropped 5 bases, with 11 bases sitting between them. The CDR3 sequence: CASSFYQGHNEQFF. CDR3 coding DNA: TGTGCCAGCAGCTTTTATCAGGGACACAATGAGCAGTTCTTC.

This sequence joins TRBV12-3 or TRBV12-4 and TRBJ1-3, with 8 bases matching TRBD1. J gave up 8 bases and V 1 base, and 4 bases lay outside the gene matches. CDR3 size: 14 residues. CDR3 DNA: TGTGCCAGCAGTTTAGACGGGACAGGTGACACCATATATTTT. Residues: CASSLDGTGDTIYF.

This clonotype has at least ten counts. Written as DNA, the CDR3 is TGCAGTGCTTGGGAGCTATCCTACGAGCAGTACTTC. Residues: CSAWELSYEQYF. The chain couples TRBV20-1 to TRBJ2-7; D is perhaps TRBD2 (5 bases). Trimming removed 5 bases from V and 1 base from J, with 9 bases in between. Germline assignment: CDR1 DFQATT and CDR2 SNEGSKA (reference sequence). The CDR3 sequence is 12 residues long.

Many counts were recorded for this clonotype. This sequence joins TRBV3-1 and TRBJ1-5; the D is unclear. Trimming pared 0 bases from V and 4 bases from J, leaving 4 bases between. The CDR3 consists of 13 residues. Per the germline V gene, CDR1 is LGHDT and CDR2 is YNNKEL (reference sequence). CDR3 in DNA: TGTGCCAGCAGCCAAGAAGAAAATCAGCCCCAGCATTTT. Translation: CASSQEENQPQHF.

Note on this clonotype: A much larger clone sits a single nucleotide away, making a read error possible. The chain employs TRBV9 and TRBJ1-2; D is ambiguous. This CDR3 region has 13 residues. V gave up 4 bases and J gave up 5 bases, with 12 bases separating them. CDR1 is SGDLS and CDR2 is YYNGEE in the germline V gene. CDR3 in DNA: TGTGCCAGCAGCCCCAATCAACTATATGGCTACACCTTC. Translation: CASSPNQLYGYTF.

This clonotype appeared many times. The chain carries TRBV7-9 and TRBJ2-5; 9 bases agree with TRBD1. There are 14 residues in the CDR3. The germline CDR1 and CDR2 sequences are SEHNR and FQNEAQ (reference sequence). V lost 4 bases to trimming and J lost 4 bases; unmatched junction nucleotides: 4. The CDR3 spells CASSYTGGIETQYF. The CDR3 DNA follows: TGTGCCAGCAGCTATACAGGGGGCATAGAGACCCAGTACTTC.

In this sample, this clonotype turned up many times. The chain carries TRBV6-2 or TRBV6-3 and TRBJ2-7, with D perhaps matching TRBD2 (6 bases). Germline CDR1 reads MNHEY; CDR2 reads SVGEGT. V gave up 4 bases and J gave up 3 bases, with 16 bases separating them. This CDR3 contains 15 residues. CDR3 coding DNA: TGTGCCAGCAGTTCGGGACTTTCCGGGGGCTACGAGCAGTACTTC. As protein: CASSSGLSGGYEQYF.

This clonotype was seen more than once but under ten times. J is TRBJ2-3 and V is TRBV12-3 or TRBV12-4, with D uncertain. V lost 6 bases and J 4 bases, leaving 23 bases between the germline ends. The CDR3 spans 17 residues. CDR3 nucleotide sequence: TGTGCCAGCAGCCCCCCAGGCCGGGTAGTGAGTCCAGATACGCAGTATTTT. Translated: CASSPPGRVVSPDTQYF.

This clonotype was detected only a few times. This chain uses TRBV5-1 with TRBJ1-5; TRBD1 matches at 8 bases. Germline CDR1 reads SGHRS; CDR2 reads YFSETQ. The CDR3 extends over 15 amino acids. V lost 5 bases, J lost 4 bases, and 8 bases stayed unmatched. The CDR3 DNA reads TGCGCCAGCAGTTTTACTGGACAGGGAAATCAGCCCCAGCATTTT. This gives the protein CASSFTGQGNQPQHF.

This clonotype has a count of ten or more. The chain carries TRBV6-5 and TRBJ2-4, with TRBD2 as a possible D gene (6 bases). Trimming pared 6 bases from V and 7 bases from J, leaving 16 bases between. This CDR3 region has 14 residues. CDR1 MNHEY and CDR2 SVGAGI come from the germline V gene. Here the CDR3 reads CASSPRDWTNIQYF. DNA of the CDR3: TGTGCCAGCAGCCCTCGGGACTGGACCAACATTCAGTACTTC.

The CDR3 loop reads CASSHPGTGSEKLFF. CDR3 in DNA: TGCGCCAGCAGCCACCCCGGGACAGGGTCCGAAAAACTGTTTTTT. This rearrangement joins TRBV4-1 to TRBJ1-4; 9 positions agree with TRBD1. Losses at the gene ends were 3 bases for V and 8 bases for J; bases not matched to a gene: 7. The CDR3 sequence is 15 residues long. The germline CDR1 and CDR2 sequences are MGHRA and YSYEKL.

The table lists this clonotype with many counts. The chain recombines TRBV10-3 with TRBJ2-6; TRBD2 matches at 8 bases. Germline assignment: CDR1 ENHRY and CDR2 SYGVKD. V shed 4 bases and J 2 bases; nucleotides not matched to a gene: 4. The CDR3 covers 16 residues. CDR3 sequence: CAISAGGGAGANVLTF. CDR3 DNA sequence: TGTGCCATCAGTGCGGGGGGGGGCGCTGGGGCCAACGTCCTGACTTTC.

This clonotype was seen repeatedly, ten times or more. In DNA, the CDR3 is TGTGCCAGCAGCGGCCCCGGGACTAGCGGATACAATGAGCAGTTCTTC. Amino acid sequence: CASSGPGTSGYNEQFF. The genes are TRBV9 and TRBJ2-1; 11 nucleotides align to TRBD2. The CDR3 is 16 residues long. After removal of 3 bases from V and 4 bases from J, the junction contained 6 bases not matched to a gene. Germline CDR1 and CDR2: SGDLS and YYNGEE. The variable domain in full, completed from reference TRBV9 and TRBJ2-1, reads DSGVTQTPKHLITATGQRVTLRCSPRSGDLSVYWYQQSLDQGLQFLIQYYNGEERAKGNILERFSAQQFPDLHSELNLSSLELGDSALYFCASSGPGTSGYNEQFFGPGTRLTVL.

The gene calls are TRBV7-9 and TRBJ2-3, with D possibly matching TRBD1 (5 bases). Trimming left V 5 bases short and J 1 base short, with 13 bases between. The CDR3 sequence is 15 residues long. From germline, CDR1 is SEHNR and CDR2 FQNEAQ (reference sequence). The DNA for the CDR3 is TGTGCCAGCAGCGCCCAGACAGACCGCACAGATACGCAGTATTTT. Translating gives CASSAQTDRTDTQYF. Complete variable domain (other parts from reference TRBV7-9 and TRBJ2-3): DTGVSQNPRHKITKRGQNVTFRCDPISEHNRLYWYRQTLGQGPEFLTYFQNEAQLEKSRLLSDRFSAERPKGSFSTLEIQRTEQGDSAMYLCASSAQTDRTDTQYFGPGTRLTVL.

This clonotype appeared many times. The chain carries TRBV10-3 and TRBJ2-5; the D gene is possibly TRBD2 (6 bases). Germline lookup yields CDR1 ENHRY and CDR2 SYGVKD. Trimming took off 4 bases at V and 5 bases at J, with 14 bases between the two ends. The CDR3 has 14 amino acids. The CDR3 spells CAISGEEGGETQYF. The DNA for the CDR3 is TGTGCCATCAGTGGGGAGGAGGGAGGCGAGACCCAGTACTTC.

This clonotype was picked up many times. The chain joins TRBV29-1 to TRBJ1-2, with D tentatively TRBD1 (5 bases). Germline CDR1 and CDR2: SQVTM and ANQGSEA. With 5 bases removed from V and 2 bases from J, the gap between germline ends came to 12 bases. The CDR3 length is 13 residues. In DNA, the CDR3 is TGCAGCGTTACTAAAGGGACCAACTATGGCTACACCTTC. It is translated as CSVTKGTNYGYTF.

This clonotype appeared many times. V is TRBV5-1 and J is TRBJ2-1; 11 nucleotides align to TRBD1. Per the germline V gene, CDR1 is SGHRS and CDR2 is YFSETQ. With V trimmed by 4 bases and J by 8 bases, 8 bases remained unmatched. The CDR3 spans 15 residues. CDR3: CASSGGQGATDEQFF. CDR3 coding DNA: TGCGCCAGCAGCGGAGGACAGGGGGCAACGGATGAGCAGTTCTTC.

The chain recombines TRBV5-1 with TRBJ2-2, with 8 bases matching TRBD2. The trim removed 4 bases at V and 2 bases at J, leaving 4 bases unmatched. The CDR3 is made up of 15 amino acids. Germline loops: CDR1 SGHRS, CDR2 YFSETQ. The CDR3 coding sequence is TGCGCCAGCAGCCCAAGCGGGAGCAACACCGGGGAGCTGTTTTTT. The encoded protein is CASSPSGSNTGELFF. The full variable domain, in which reference TRBV5-1 and TRBJ2-2 provide the parts outside the CDR3, is KAGVTQTPRYLIKTRGQQVTLSCSPISGHRSVSWYQQTPGQGLQFLFEYFSETQRNKGNFPGRFSGRQFSNSRSEMNVSTLELGDSALYLCASSPSGSNTGELFFGEGSRLTVL.

This clonotype was seen many times. V gene TRBV27 combines with J gene TRBJ2-6, with 11 bases matching TRBD1. The J segment lost 0 bases and the V segment lost 3 bases, leaving 4 bases of the junction unmatched. Germline CDR1 reads MNHEY; CDR2 reads SMNVEV (reference sequence). The CDR3 runs 18 residues. The CDR3 sequence is CASSFSGTGGSGANVLTF. The CDR3 DNA reads TGTGCCAGCAGTTTTTCCGGGACAGGGGGCTCTGGGGCCAACGTCCTGACTTTC.

This clonotype was recorded many times. The CDR3 protein is CASSVLMGLVDEQFF. CDR3 nucleotide sequence: TGTGCCAGCAGCGTTCTAATGGGTTTAGTCGATGAGCAGTTCTTC. The chain recombines TRBV9 with TRBJ2-1; the D is unclear. This CDR3 spans 15 amino acids. CDR1 SGDLS and CDR2 YYNGEE come from the germline V gene. V lost 2 bases to trimming and J lost 8 bases, with 17 bases between them.

This clonotype has at least ten counts. The genes are TRBV7-8 and TRBJ2-7; D remains unclear. This CDR3 has 12 amino acids. V was trimmed by 0 bases and J by 6 bases, leaving 6 bases between them. Germline loops: CDR1 SGHVS, CDR2 FQNEAQ. This chain's CDR3 is CASSLAEPEQYF. CDR3 nucleotide sequence: TGTGCCAGCAGCTTAGCCGAGCCCGAGCAGTACTTC.

The sample holds many counts of this clonotype. The chain combines TRBV20-1 with TRBJ1-5, with a weak D call TRBD1 (5 bases). CDR3 length: 15 amino acids. From germline, CDR1 is DFQATT and CDR2 SNEGSKA (reference sequence). V was shortened by 0 bases and J by 5 bases, with 14 bases between the two germline ends. CDR3 DNA sequence: TGCAGTGCTAGAGATCAAGGCAGGGTGCATCAGCCCCAGCATTTT. Translated: CSARDQGRVHQPQHF.